This TCR beta chain stems from a study of spatial heterogeneity in lung cancer. TCRdb itself ran the 5' RACE reads through MiXCR, one entry per CDR3 protein. This sample has 110,000 or so distinct CDR3 sequences, with 11% found just once. Only a few counts were recorded for this clonotype. Germline trimming cut 7 bases from V and 0 bases from J; bases unmatched to any gene: 9. Germline V gene lookup returns CDR1 MDHEN and CDR2 SYDVKM. The CDR3 is 16 residues long. As to time point: blood at routine non-recurrence follow-up after resection. Whole RNA from tumor, nontumor lung or frozen PBMC was sequenced unsorted.

The source is a female donor with early-stage non-small cell lung cancer. The V call is TRBV28, the J call TRBJ2-3; 8 bases are a match to TRBD2. The source material was PBMCs, sampled at follow-up. For the CDR3, the DNA is TGTGCCAGCATCCTAGGGGGGACTAGAAGCACAGATACGCAGTATTTT. Its translation: CASILGGTRSTDTQYF. The entire variable domain, with the rest obtained from reference TRBV28 and TRBJ2-3, is as follows: DVKVTQSSRYLVKRTGEKVFLECVQDMDHENMFWYRQDPGLGLRLIYFSYDVKMKEKGDIPEGYSVSREKKERFSLILESASTNQTSMYLCASILGGTRSTDTQYFGPGTRLTVL.